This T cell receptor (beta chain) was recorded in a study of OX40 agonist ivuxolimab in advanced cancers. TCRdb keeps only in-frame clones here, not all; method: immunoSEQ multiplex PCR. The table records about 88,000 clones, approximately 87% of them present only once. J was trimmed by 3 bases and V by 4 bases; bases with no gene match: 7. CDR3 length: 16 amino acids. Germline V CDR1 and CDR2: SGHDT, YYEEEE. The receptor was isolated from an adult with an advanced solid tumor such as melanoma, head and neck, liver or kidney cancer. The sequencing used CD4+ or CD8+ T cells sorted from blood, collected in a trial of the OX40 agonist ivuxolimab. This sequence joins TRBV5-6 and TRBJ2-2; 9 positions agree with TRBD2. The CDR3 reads CASSLSGRGYTGELFF. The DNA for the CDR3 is TGTGCCAGCAGCCTTAGCGGGAGAGGGTACACCGGGGAGCTGTTTTTT.